This TCR beta chain was sequenced during a study of T cells after yellow fever vaccination. Study results and caveats: Though weaker, the secondary response peaked faster, on day 5 versus 15.

The CDR3 runs to 15 residues. Germline V lookup: CDR1 SGDLS, CDR2 YYNGEE. The V and J ends lost 0 bases and 3 bases respectively, with 12 bases between them. As to this clonotype: Its cognate antigen is unknown.

A process of 5'RACE template switching, which added a universal primer site and UMIs, was used to make TCR cDNA. TCRdb re-called the 5' RACE reads with MiXCR, one entry per CDR3 protein. Here the sample spans roughly 520,000 distinct CDR3 sequences, just over 20% being singletons. This receptor was taken from a man aged 18 to 29 who received the YFV17D yellow fever vaccine. V usage is TRBV9 and J usage is TRBJ1-2; D ambiguous. The sample was PBMCs, taken roughly 20 days after the first yellow fever vaccination. The CDR3 loop is CASSVAPSLDYGYTF. CDR3 DNA: TGTGCCAGCAGCGTAGCCCCCTCCTTGGACTATGGCTACACCTTC. Full variable domain (missing parts from reference TRBV9 and TRBJ1-2): DSGVTQTPKHLITATGQRVTLRCSPRSGDLSVYWYQQSLDQGLQFLIQYYNGEERAKGNILERFSAQQFPDLHSELNLSSLELGDSALYFCASSVAPSLDYGYTFGSGTRLTVV.